Given below is one TCR beta chain in context. The antigen is unknown. CDR1 and CDR2 from the germline V gene are SGHTA and FQGNSA. This CDR3 contains 15 residues. Deletions cut 4 bases from V and 1 base from J, with 14 bases between. Of the isolated RNA, all was reverse transcribed, and so the sequenced material was expressed TCRB transcripts. Here immunoSEQ multiplex PCR was the method, and the copy in TCRdb shows in-frame clones only, minus some. The data contain about 160,000 clones, about 9% of them singletons. The data derive from a study of beta chain features in type 1 diabetes. As for the study in general: Patient and healthy donor groups were alike in age, gender and cell yields. Study-wide results and limits: Among all four CD4+ subsets, Type 1 diabetes patients had TCRB CDR3s that were moderately but significantly shorter. Cells with high TCR expression could be over-represented when cDNA is sequenced.

The sequencing sample was made of central memory CD4+ T cells from blood. The chain carries TRBV7-2 and TRBJ2-7; the D gene is possibly TRBD1 (8 bases). This clonotype originated in a woman aged 18-35 years with type 1 diabetes. Here the CDR3 DNA reads TGTGCCAGCAGCTATACAGGGGGGGATTCCTACGAGCAGTACTTC. Translated: CASSYTGGDSYEQYF.